This TCR beta chain comes out of a study of shared T cell receptors in the human thymus. The protocol was immunoSEQ multiplex PCR, while the TCRdb copy is restricted to in-frame clones and leaves out a portion. The sample gives about 660,000 clones, 88% of which show up once; 0.0095% to 0.011% is in the top ten. There are 17 residues in the CDR3. V shed 4 bases, J shed 1 base, and the junction held 8 bases outside the gene matches. Per the germline V gene, CDR1 is GTSNPN and CDR2 is SVGIG (reference sequence). Another study also made use of these data, one on human thymus T cells. That study adds: Corrective surgery for congenital heart defects was being performed on the healthy Finnish infants who were the donors. Repertoires from thymus and blood appeared to show biased V and J gene usage. Related work showed strongly overlapping thymic repertoires across unrelated individuals.

The J gene is TRBJ2-6, the V gene TRBV30, with 9 bases aligning to TRBD1. The sample was thymocytes. The origin of this receptor is a boy under two years old with a congenital heart defect. CDR3 sequence reads: CAWTSGQGRSGANVLTF. CDR3 nucleotides: TGTGCCTGGACTTCGGGACAGGGCCGGTCTGGGGCCAACGTCCTGACTTTC. The variable domain in full, with the rest retrieved from reference TRBV30 and TRBJ2-6, is SQTIHQWPATLVQPVGSPLSLECTVEGTSNPNLYWYRQAAGRGLQLLFYSVGIGQISSEVPQNLSASRPQDRQFILSSKKLLLSDSGFYLCAWTSGQGRSGANVLTFGAGSRLTVL.